The T cell receptor (beta chain) described here comes from a study of ipilimumab plus nivolumab after autologous stem cell transplantation. Patients received nivolumab 3 mg/kg at weeks 1, 4, 7, 10, then fortnightly to week 26. Germline loops: CDR1 MNHEY, CDR2 SVGAGI. V was trimmed by 0 bases and J by 7 bases, leaving 7 bases between them. CDR3 length: 13 amino acids. Sequencing used immunoSEQ multiplex PCR; TCRdb keeps in-frame clones, though not all of them. The sample lists over 15,000 clones; around 85% were seen once. The sequence was obtained from a male donor with diffuse large B-cell lymphoma. Here the sequenced sample was PBMCs, taken in a trial of ipilimumab plus nivolumab as post-transplant consolidation. The chain recombines TRBV6-5 with TRBJ2-1; weak D call: TRBD2 (5 bases). CDR3 residues: CASSYSPGNEQFF. The CDR3, as DNA: TGTGCCAGCAGTTACTCTCCGGGAAATGAGCAGTTCTTC.